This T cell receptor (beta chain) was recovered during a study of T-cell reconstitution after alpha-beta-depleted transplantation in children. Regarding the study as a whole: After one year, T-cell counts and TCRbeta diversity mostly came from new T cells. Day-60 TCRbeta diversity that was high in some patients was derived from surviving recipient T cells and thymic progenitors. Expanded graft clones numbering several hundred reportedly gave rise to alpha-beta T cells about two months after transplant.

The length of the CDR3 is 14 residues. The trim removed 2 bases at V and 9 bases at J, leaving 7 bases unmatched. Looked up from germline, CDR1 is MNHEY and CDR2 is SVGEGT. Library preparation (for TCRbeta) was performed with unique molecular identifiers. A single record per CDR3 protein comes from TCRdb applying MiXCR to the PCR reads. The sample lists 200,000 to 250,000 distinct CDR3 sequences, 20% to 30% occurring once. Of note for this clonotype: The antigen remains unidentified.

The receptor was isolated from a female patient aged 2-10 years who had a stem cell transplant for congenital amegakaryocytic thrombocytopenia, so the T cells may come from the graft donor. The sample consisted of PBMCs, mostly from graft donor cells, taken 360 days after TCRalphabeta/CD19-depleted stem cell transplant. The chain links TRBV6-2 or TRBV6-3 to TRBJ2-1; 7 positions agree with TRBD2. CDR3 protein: CASSYGGGPGEQFF. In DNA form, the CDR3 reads TGTGCCAGCAGTTACGGGGGAGGGCCAGGTGAGCAGTTCTTC.